Below, one TCR beta chain is given with its context. What it binds is unknown. This sample is drawn from a study of identical twins. Notes on the study in general: When twins shared out-of-frame alpha sequences, those sequences had excess low generation probability.

CDR3 length: 16 residues. Germline CDR1 is SEHNR and CDR2 is FQNEAQ (reference sequence). V lost 3 bases, J lost 5 bases, and 5 bases stayed unmatched. TCRdb recomputed calls from the 5' RACE reads with MiXCR, one row per CDR3 protein. The sample lists about 220,000 distinct CDR3 sequences, around 6.9% occurring once. The same sample was also studied in work on yellow fever vaccine responses in identical twins.

V usage is TRBV7-9 and J usage is TRBJ2-3; 13 bases line up with TRBD2. The TCR comes from a woman between 18 and 29 years old in good health. The sequenced material came from memory (CD45RO+) T cells sorted from blood. DNA of the CDR3: TGTGCCAGCAGCTTCGGGACTAGCGGGACGGGAGATACGCAGTATTTT. This encodes CASSFGTSGTGDTQYF.